The clone carrying this T cell receptor (beta chain) was picked up a small number of times. This record belongs to a study of T cell responses to AZD1222 COVID-19 vaccine. The table came from immunoSEQ multiplex PCR; TCRdb's copy has only in-frame clones and leaves some out. The sample comprises about 100,000 clones, about 93% of which are singletons, and approximately 1.7% rests with the top ten. This sequence was found in an adult in good health. The sequenced sample was peripheral blood, obtained on day 0 of AZD1222 vaccination.

The CDR3 here is CASSKPGFGADTQYF. In DNA, the CDR3 is TGTGCCAGCAGTAAACCCGGGTTTGGGGCAGATACGCAGTATTTT. The rearrangement uses TRBV28 and TRBJ2-3, with D unresolved. V lost 5 bases and J 4 bases, leaving 16 bases between the germline ends. This CDR3 is 15 amino acids long. Germline V gene sequence: CDR1 MDHEN, CDR2 SYDVKM.